The entry below gives a single T cell receptor (beta chain) sequence along with its context. Its antigen is unidentified. The repertoire was sequenced with immunoSEQ multiplex PCR; TCRdb's copy has only in-frame clones and lacks some. The data contain 25,000 to 35,000 clones, almost 90% of them singletons. The data stem from a study of T cells in narcolepsy. Study details: Healthy controls were enrolled alongside patients with narcolepsy type 1 or type 2. Study-level results: Blood of same and different patients, but not healthy controls, reportedly held recurring autoreactive clonotypes. Autoreactive HCRT-specific and TRIB2-specific clonotypes were marked in same-patient CSF-versus-blood CD4+ comparisons. Some memory CD4+ repertoires had no autoreactive clone sequences.

The TCR originated in a human donor with narcolepsy. Sequenced sample: CD45RA- memory CD4+ T cells from PBMCs.

The CDR3 spells CASRPTGGTYGYTF. The CDR3 bases are TGTGCCAGCAGGCCTACAGGGGGTACCTATGGCTACACCTTC. This chain connects TRBV28 to TRBJ1-2; 8 bases fit TRBD1. The trim removed 6 bases at V and 4 bases at J, leaving 7 bases unmatched. CDR3 length equals 14 residues. From germline, CDR1 is MDHEN and CDR2 SYDVKM.